This TCR beta chain was obtained from a study of blood T cell repertoires in COVID-19. Method: immunoSEQ multiplex PCR; TCRdb's copy keeps in-frame clones and lacks some. Of tens of thousands of clones listed, around 93% are singletons. Germline-derived CDR1 and CDR2 are ENHRY and SYGVKD. Germline trimming cut 11 bases from V and 5 bases from J; bases unmatched to any gene: 4. The CDR3 consists of 13 residues. This clone was recorded once. The TCR sequence derives from a man aged 50 or older with acute or convalescent COVID-19. Material: peripheral blood. The chain is built from TRBV10-3 and TRBJ2-1; 12 nucleotides align to TRBD2. CDR3 region: CASGLAGHNEQFF. CDR3 DNA: TGTGCCTCAGGACTAGCGGGGCACAATGAGCAGTTCTTC.